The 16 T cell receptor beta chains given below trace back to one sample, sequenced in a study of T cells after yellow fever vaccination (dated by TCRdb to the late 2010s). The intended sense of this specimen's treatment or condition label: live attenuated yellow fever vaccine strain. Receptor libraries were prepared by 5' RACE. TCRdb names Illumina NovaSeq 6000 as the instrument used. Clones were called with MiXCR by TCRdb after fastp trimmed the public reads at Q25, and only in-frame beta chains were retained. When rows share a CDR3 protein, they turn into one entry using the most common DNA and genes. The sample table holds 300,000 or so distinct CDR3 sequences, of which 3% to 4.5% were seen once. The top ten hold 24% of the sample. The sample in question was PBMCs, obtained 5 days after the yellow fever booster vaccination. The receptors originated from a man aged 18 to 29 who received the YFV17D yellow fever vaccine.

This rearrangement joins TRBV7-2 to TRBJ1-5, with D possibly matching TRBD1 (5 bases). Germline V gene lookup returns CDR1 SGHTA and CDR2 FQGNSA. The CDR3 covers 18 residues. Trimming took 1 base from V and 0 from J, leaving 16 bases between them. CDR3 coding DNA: TGTGCCAGCAGCTTAGGAGCGACAGCCTCATATAGCAATCAGCCCCAGCATTTT. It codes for CASSLGATASYSNQPQHF. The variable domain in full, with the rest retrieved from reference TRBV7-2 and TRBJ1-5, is GAGVSQSPSNKVTEKGKDVELRCDPISGHTALYWYRQSLGQGLEFLIYFQGNSAPDKSGLPSDRFSAERTGGSVSTLTIQRTQQEDSAVYLCASSLGATASYSNQPQHFGDGTRLSIL.

CDR3 loop: CSASTPADYEQYV. DNA of the CDR3: TGCAGTGCTAGTACTCCAGCCGACTACGAGCAGTACGTC. J is TRBJ2-7 and V is TRBV20-1; no definite D call. Germline lookup yields CDR1 DFQATT and CDR2 SNEGSKA (reference sequence). This CDR3 is built from 13 residues. The V end was cut by 3 bases, the J end by 3 bases, with 12 bases between.

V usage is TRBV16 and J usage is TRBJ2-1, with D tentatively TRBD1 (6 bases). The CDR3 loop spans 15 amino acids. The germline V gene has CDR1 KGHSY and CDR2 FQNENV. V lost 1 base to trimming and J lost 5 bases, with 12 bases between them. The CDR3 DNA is TGTGCCAGCAGCCAATTACAGGGAGACGACAATGAGCAGTTCTTC. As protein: CASSQLQGDDNEQFF.

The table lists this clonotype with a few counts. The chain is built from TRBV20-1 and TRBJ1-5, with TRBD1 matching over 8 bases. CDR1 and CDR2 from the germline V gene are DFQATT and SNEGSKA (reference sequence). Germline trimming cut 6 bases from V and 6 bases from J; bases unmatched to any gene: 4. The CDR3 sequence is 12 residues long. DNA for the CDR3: TGCAGTGCCGGGACAGGTGGTCAGCCCCAGCATTTT. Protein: CSAGTGGQPQHF.

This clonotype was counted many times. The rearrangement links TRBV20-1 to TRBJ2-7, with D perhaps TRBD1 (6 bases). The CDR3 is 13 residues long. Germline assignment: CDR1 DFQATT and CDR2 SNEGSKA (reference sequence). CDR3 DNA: TGCAGTGTCAGACAGGATCCCTCCTCCGAGCAGTACGTC. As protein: CSVRQDPSSEQYV.

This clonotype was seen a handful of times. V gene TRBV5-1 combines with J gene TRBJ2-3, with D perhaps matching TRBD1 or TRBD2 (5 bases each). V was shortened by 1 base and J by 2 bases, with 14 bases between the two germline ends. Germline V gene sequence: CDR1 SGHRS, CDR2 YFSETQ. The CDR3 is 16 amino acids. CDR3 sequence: CASSLSTGRLTDTQYF. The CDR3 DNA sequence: TGCGCCAGCAGCTTGTCGACGGGGCGCCTCACAGATACGCAGTATTTT.

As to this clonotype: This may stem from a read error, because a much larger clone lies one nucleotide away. The CDR3 DNA is TGCGCCAGCATCGAGGGCAGTGGGACCGGGGAGCTGATTTTT. This translates into CASIEGSGTGELIF. The chain has TRBV5-1 and TRBJ2-2; D assignment may be TRBD1 or TRBD2 (5 bases each). The CDR3 contains 14 residues. Germline loops: CDR1 SGHRS, CDR2 YFSETQ.

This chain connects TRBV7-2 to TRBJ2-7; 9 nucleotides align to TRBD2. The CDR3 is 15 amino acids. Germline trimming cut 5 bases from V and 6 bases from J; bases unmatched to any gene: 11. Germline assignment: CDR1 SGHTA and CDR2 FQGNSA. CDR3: CASSTGGGGAGEQYV. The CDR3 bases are TGTGCCAGCAGCACCGGCGGCGGGGGGGCGGGCGAGCAGTACGTC.

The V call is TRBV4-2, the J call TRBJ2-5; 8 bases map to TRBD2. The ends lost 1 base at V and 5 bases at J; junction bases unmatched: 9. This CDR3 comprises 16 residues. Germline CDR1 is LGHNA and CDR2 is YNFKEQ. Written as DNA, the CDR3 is TGTGCCAGCAGCCAAGGTTACGGGGGGGCGACGGAGACCCAGTACTTC. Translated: CASSQGYGGATETQYF.

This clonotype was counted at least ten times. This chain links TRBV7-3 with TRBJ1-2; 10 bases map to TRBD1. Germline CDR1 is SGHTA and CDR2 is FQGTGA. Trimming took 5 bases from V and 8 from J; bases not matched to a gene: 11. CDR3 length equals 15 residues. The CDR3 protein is CASSPRSGTGVGYTF. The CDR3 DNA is TGTGCCAGCAGCCCGAGAAGCGGGACAGGGGTGGGCTACACCTTC.

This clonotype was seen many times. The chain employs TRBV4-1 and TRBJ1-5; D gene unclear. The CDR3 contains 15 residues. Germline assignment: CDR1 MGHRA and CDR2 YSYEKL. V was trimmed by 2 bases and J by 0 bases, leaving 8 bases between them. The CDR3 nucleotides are TGCGCCAGCAGCCAACGGGCAGTTAGCAATCAGCCCCAGCATTTT. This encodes CASSQRAVSNQPQHF.

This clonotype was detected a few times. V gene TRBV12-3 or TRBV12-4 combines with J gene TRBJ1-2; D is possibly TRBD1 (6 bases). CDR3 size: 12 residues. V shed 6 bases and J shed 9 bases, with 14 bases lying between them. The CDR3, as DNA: TGTGCCAGCAGCCGGGACATTCTTCGCTACACCTTC. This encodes CASSRDILRYTF.

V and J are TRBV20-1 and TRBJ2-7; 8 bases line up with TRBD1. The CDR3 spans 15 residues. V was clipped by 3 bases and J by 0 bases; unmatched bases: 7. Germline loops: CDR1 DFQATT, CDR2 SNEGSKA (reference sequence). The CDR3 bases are TGCAGTGCTAGGTCCCGACAGGGGTCCTCCTACGAGCAGTACTTC. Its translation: CSARSRQGSSYEQYF.

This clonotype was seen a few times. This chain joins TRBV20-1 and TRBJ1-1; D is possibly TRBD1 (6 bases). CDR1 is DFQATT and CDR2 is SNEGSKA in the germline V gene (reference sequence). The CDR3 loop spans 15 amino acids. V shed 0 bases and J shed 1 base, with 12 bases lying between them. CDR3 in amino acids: CSAREQGRRNTEAFF. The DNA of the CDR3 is TGCAGTGCTAGAGAGCAGGGGAGGCGGAACACTGAAGCTTTCTTT.

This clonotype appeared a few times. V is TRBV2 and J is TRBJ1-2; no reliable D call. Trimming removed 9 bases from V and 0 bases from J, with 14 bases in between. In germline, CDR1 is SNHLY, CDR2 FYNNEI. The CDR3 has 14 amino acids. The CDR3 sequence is CASARGLANYGYTF. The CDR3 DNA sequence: TGTGCCAGTGCACGAGGGTTAGCTAACTATGGCTACACCTTC.

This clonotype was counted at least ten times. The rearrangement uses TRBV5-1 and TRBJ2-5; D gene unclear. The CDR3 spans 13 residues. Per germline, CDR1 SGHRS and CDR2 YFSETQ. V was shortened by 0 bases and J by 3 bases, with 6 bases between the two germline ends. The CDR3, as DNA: TGCGCCAGCAGCTTGGCCGCGGAAGAGACCCAGTACTTC. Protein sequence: CASSLAAEETQYF.